This T cell receptor (beta chain) was sequenced during a study of T cell responses to AZD1222 COVID-19 vaccine. This clone is judged medium-sized. Using immunoSEQ multiplex PCR, the repertoire was profiled, and TCRdb retains in-frame clones only, with some absent. Among about 73,000 clones listed, approximately 88% were seen once. The clonotype was recovered from an adult in good health. The sample was peripheral blood, taken on day 0 of AZD1222 vaccination.

The DNA for the CDR3 is TGTGCCAGCAGTTACTCTCCTAACTACGAGCAGTACTTC. Translating gives CASSYSPNYEQYF. This chain joins TRBV6-6 and TRBJ2-7; D is unclear. Per germline, CDR1 MNHNY and CDR2 SVGAGI (reference sequence). The CDR3 runs to 13 residues. V was shortened by 0 bases and J by 3 bases, with 6 bases between the two germline ends.